This TCR beta chain comes out of a study of blood T cell repertoires in COVID-19. About the study: The samples span acute and convalescent COVID-19 from the United States, Italy and Spain. T cells, B-cell-depleted T cells, or PBMCs supplied cDNA or gDNA.

How the authors handled the data: It was from reference gene primer amplification that nucleated cell counts were estimated. Assay: immunoSEQ multiplex PCR; the TCRdb copy retains only in-frame clones and omits some. V and J calls plus clone size are reproduced from that table; the DNA served to infer D and trimming. The sample gives about 400,000 clones, roughly nine tenths of which show up once; 0.95% to 1.5% is in the top ten. Germline V gene lookup returns CDR1 LNHNV and CDR2 YYDKDF (reference sequence). There are 18 residues in the CDR3. The V and J ends lost 0 bases and 4 bases, in that order; junction bases with no gene match: 6.

The chain couples TRBV15 to TRBJ2-4; 13 positions match TRBD2. The receptor comes from a middle-aged man with acute or convalescent COVID-19. Sequenced sample: peripheral blood. CDR3 sequence reads: CATSREGLAGLQKNIQYF. CDR3 in DNA: TGTGCCACCAGCAGAGAGGGACTAGCGGGGCTCCAAAAAAACATTCAGTACTTC.